The rows below give T cell receptor beta chains drawn from one sample of a study of beta chain features in type 1 diabetes. Produced via immunoSEQ multiplex PCR; TCRdb's table is partial and in-frame only. This table holds around 310,000 clones, less than 15% found once. The sample was naive CD4+ T cells from blood. The receptors here all came from a woman between 18 and 29 years old with type 1 diabetes. Both conserved end residues are part of each CDR3. A D gene is named only where the DNA matches it firmly. Clone size is stated in some rows and not others, as once, few, many or a class when expanded.

TRBV7-8	NA	TRBJ2-1	few	TGTGCCAGCCATAGCTCGAGCTCCTACAATGAGCAGTTCTTC	CASHSSSSYNEQFF
TRBV5-1	NA	TRBJ1-2	few	TGCGCCAGCAGCTTGGGAGCAGGGTATGGCTACACCTTC	CASSLGAGYGYTF
TRBV15	NA	TRBJ1-5	NA	TGTGCCACCAGCAGGCCCCGAAGTCAGGGGTACCAGCCCCAGCATTTT	CATSRPRSQGYQPQHF
TRBV6-5	NA	TRBJ1-4	NA	TGTGCCAGCAGTTACGGCAGGCTTAATGAAAAACTGTTTTTT	CASSYGRLNEKLFF
TRBV11-2	NA	TRBJ1-5	few	TGTGCCAGCAGCCCAGGGGCAAATCAGCCCCAGCATTTT	CASSPGANQPQHF
TRBV23-1	NA	TRBJ2-5	many	TGCGCCAGCAGGCCAGGGGTTGGTGAGACCCAGTACTTC	CASRPGVGETQYF
TRBV28	TRBD1	TRBJ2-4	NA	TGTGCCAGCAGAGGGACAGAAAACATTCAGTACTTC	CASRGTENIQYF
TRBV7-9	NA	TRBJ2-5	NA	TGTGCCAGCAGCTTCCGGCAAGAGACCCAGTACTTC	CASSFRQETQYF
TRBV7-9	NA	TRBJ2-1	NA	TGTGCCAGCCAAACTGAGGGATTCTCTCCCTACAATGAGCAGTTCTTC	CASQTEGFSPYNEQFF
TRBV2	NA	TRBJ1-1	few	TGTGCCAGCAGTGAAGGCAGGGTGAACACTGAAGCTTTCTTT	CASSEGRVNTEAFF
TRBV27	TRBD2	TRBJ2-1	NA	TGTGCCAGCAGTCTCGGACTAGCGGGAGTTTGGGAGCAGTTCTTC	CASSLGLAGVWEQFF
TRBV5-1	TRBD1	TRBJ1-5	NA	TGCGCCAGCAGCCCCTTGGGACAGTCCAATCAGCCCCAGCATTTT	CASSPLGQSNQPQHF
TRBV5-4	NA	TRBJ2-2	few	TGTGCCAGCAGCTTGGGGCTCACCGGGGAGCTGTTTTTT	CASSLGLTGELFF
TRBV29-1	NA	TRBJ2-3	few	TGCAGCGTTGTGAATCCGGGGGGCACAGATACGCAGTATTTT	CSVVNPGGTDTQYF
TRBV25-1	TRBD1	TRBJ1-2	NA	TGTGCCAGCAGTGAATGGACCAGGGGGCTGCATGGCTACACCTTC	CASSEWTRGLHGYTF
TRBV5-1	TRBD2	TRBJ2-7	few	TGCGCCAGCAGCTTCTTGGCGGGAGGGCCAGGGGAGCAGTACTTC	CASSFLAGGPGEQYF
TRBV5-4	TRBD2	TRBJ2-7	few	TGTGCCAGCAGCTTTGGTGGCGGGAGTATGCTCGAGCAGTACTTC	CASSFGGGSMLEQYF
TRBV2	NA	TRBJ2-3	few	TGTGCCAGCAGCCTCAGTTCAGATACGCAGTATTTT	CASSLSSDTQYF
TRBV25-1	NA	TRBJ2-7	NA	TGTGCCAGCAGCCTAACTGATGGGGCTGTCCCATACGAGCAGTACTTC	CASSLTDGAVPYEQYF
TRBV11-2	TRBD2	TRBJ2-1	NA	TGTGCCAGCAGCTTAGTAGGGGGACTAGCGGGAGTGGGTGAGCAGTTCTTC	CASSLVGGLAGVGEQFF
TRBV5-1	NA	TRBJ2-5	few	TGCGCCAGCAGCTTGGGACTAGGCCAAGAGACCCAGTACTTC	CASSLGLGQETQYF
TRBV18	TRBD2	TRBJ2-1	few	TGTGCCAGCTCACCGGCGAACTCCGGGGGGACCTACAATGAGCAGTTCTTC	CASSPANSGGTYNEQFF
TRBV9	TRBD1	TRBJ1-1	NA	TGTGCCAGCAGCCGGGACAGCCGAATGAACACTGAAGCTTTCTTT	CASSRDSRMNTEAFF
TRBV27	TRBD2	TRBJ2-6	NA	TGTGCCAGCAGTTTAGTCGGCACTAGCGGGGGTACTGGGGCCAACGTCCTGACTTTC	CASSLVGTSGGTGANVLTF
TRBV5-1	NA	TRBJ1-2	few	TGCGCCAGCAGCGTGGCCCTTGACAGATCCTATGGCTACACCTTC	CASSVALDRSYGYTF
TRBV28	NA	TRBJ2-1	NA	TGTGCCAGCAGTTTAATACCTAGGGGCAATGAGCAGTTCTTC	CASSLIPRGNEQFF
TRBV5-1	TRBD2	TRBJ2-1	once	TGCGCCAGCAGCTTTTTAGCGGGAGGGTCTTACAATGAGCAGTTCTTC	CASSFLAGGSYNEQFF
TRBV2	NA	TRBJ1-1	few	TGTGCCAGCAGTGAGCGGCGGGGGGAAGGAGTTGAAGCTTTCTTT	CASSERRGEGVEAFF
TRBV19	NA	TRBJ2-3	few	TGTGCCAGTTCGAAATGGACAGCTAGCACAGATACGCAGTATTTT	CASSKWTASTDTQYF
TRBV5-1	NA	TRBJ2-1	few	TGCGCCAGCAGCTTGGCCCCGGGTGAGCAGTTCTTC	CASSLAPGEQFF
TRBV28	TRBD2	TRBJ2-1	few	TGTGCCAGCAGTCGGAGCGGGAGCTCCTACAATGAGCAGTTCTTC	CASSRSGSSYNEQFF
TRBV28	TRBD1	TRBJ1-2	few	TGTGCCAGCAGTACCGGGACAGTCAAGGACACCTTC	CASSTGTVKDTF
TRBV30	TRBD1	TRBJ2-4	few	TGTGCCTGGAGTGTAACCCCAGGGGGTAGGGACATTCAGTACTTC	CAWSVTPGGRDIQYF
TRBV11-2	NA	TRBJ1-1	few	TGTGCCAGCAGCTTCAGGGTTTTGGCTGAAGCTTTCTTT	CASSFRVLAEAFF
TRBV18	NA	TRBJ1-2	NA	TGTGCCAGCTCACCATCACAGCTCGGTGGCTACACCTTC	CASSPSQLGGYTF
TRBV5-1	NA	TRBJ2-2	few	TGCGCCAGCAGCTTGGTGGCAGGGGTAACCGGGGAGCTGTTTTTT	CASSLVAGVTGELFF
TRBV28	NA	TRBJ1-5	NA	TGTGCCAGCATGAGGGGGGGCACTCAGCCCCAGCATTTT	CASMRGGTQPQHF
TRBV6-1	NA	TRBJ2-2	NA	TGTGCCAGCAGTAAAGTCGCCGGGGAGCTGTTTTTT	CASSKVAGELFF
TRBV18	TRBD1	TRBJ1-2	few	TGTGCCAGCTCAGAGGGACAGATCTATGGCTACACCTTC	CASSEGQIYGYTF
TRBV28	TRBD2	TRBJ2-7	few	TGTGCCAGCCGCCCTGGACTAGCGGGATTTCAGGAGCAGTACTTC	CASRPGLAGFQEQYF
TRBV14	TRBD2	TRBJ2-4	few	TGTGCCAGCAGCGGGAGGGAATCCAAAAACATTCAGTACTTC	CASSGRESKNIQYF
TRBV14	NA	TRBJ1-2	NA	TGTGCCAGCAGCCCCCGAGCATCCGATGGCTACACCTTC	CASSPRASDGYTF
TRBV10-3	TRBD1	TRBJ2-7	NA	TGTGCCATCAGTGGGGGGACAGTGAGATACGAGCAGTACTTC	CAISGGTVRYEQYF
TRBV28	TRBD2	TRBJ2-7	NA	TGTGCCAGCAGTACATGGGGACTAGCCCTCTACGAGCAGTACTTC	CASSTWGLALYEQYF
TRBV4-2	TRBD2	TRBJ2-7	few	TGTGCCAGCAGCCAAGAGAGAATGAGTTTGGGACTAGCGGGAGGAATCAGCTCCTACGAGCAGTACTTC	CASSQERMSLGLAGGISSYEQYF
TRBV2	TRBD1	TRBJ1-1	NA	TGTGCCAGCAGTCCCACCGGGACAGCATACACTGAAGCTTTCTTT	CASSPTGTAYTEAFF
TRBV30	NA	TRBJ2-1	few	TGTGCCTGGAGTGTCGACCGAATTTCGGGGCAGTTCTTC	CAWSVDRISGQFF
TRBV5-1	TRBD2	TRBJ2-2	few	TGCGCCAGCAGCATCTTAGCGGGAGTCGGGACCGGGGAGCTGTTTTTT	CASSILAGVGTGELFF
TRBV11-2	TRBD2	TRBJ2-5	NA	TGTGCCAGCAGCACATCCGGGACTAGCGGGAGAGAGACCCAGTACTTC	CASSTSGTSGRETQYF
TRBV2	TRBD1	TRBJ2-5	NA	TGTGCCAGCGGTACGGGACAGTGGGGGACCCAGTACTTC	CASGTGQWGTQYF
TRBV5-4	NA	TRBJ2-3	few	TGTGCCAGCAGCTTGGCCGGGGTCGACACAGATACGCAGTATTTT	CASSLAGVDTDTQYF
TRBV7-9	NA	TRBJ2-5	NA	TGTGCCAGCAGCAGCGGCCCAAGGACGGCGGAAGAGACCCAGTACTTC	CASSSGPRTAEETQYF
TRBV6-1	TRBD2	TRBJ2-1	NA	TGTGCCAGCAGTCCGGCTAGCGGCCACTACAATGAGCAGTTCTTC	CASSPASGHYNEQFF